Following are 2 T cell receptor beta chains from one sample sequenced in a study of blood T cell repertoires in COVID-19. Assay used: immunoSEQ multiplex PCR; TCRdb lists only in-frame clones, some missing. The table includes just over 90,000 clones, almost 80% detected once. The sample taken for sequencing was peripheral blood. These TCRs come from a human donor in a cohort sampled during active COVID-19.

This clone was picked up a small number of times. The V and J genes are TRBV15 and TRBJ1-4; 7 nucleotides match TRBD1. The CDR3 consists of 16 residues. Losses at the gene ends were 2 bases for V and 3 bases for J; bases not matched to a gene: 6. From germline, CDR1 is LNHNV and CDR2 YYDKDF (reference sequence). CDR3 sequence reads: CATSRMPGGSNEKLFF. The CDR3 coding sequence is TGTGCCACCAGCAGAATGCCAGGGGGGTCTAATGAAAAACTGTTTTTT.

The rearrangement joins TRBV28 to TRBJ1-2; D is perhaps TRBD1 (6 bases). The ends were cut back, 5 bases at V and 0 bases at J, with 13 bases in the middle. The CDR3 is made up of 15 amino acids. Germline CDR1 reads MDHEN; CDR2 reads SYDVKM. CDR3 coding DNA: TGTGCCAGCAGTCGCCGACAGGTAGCTAACTATGGCTACACCTTC. Protein sequence: CASSRRQVANYGYTF.